Listed below are T cell receptor beta chains from one sample, sequenced in a study of blood T cell repertoires in COVID-19. The protocol was immunoSEQ multiplex PCR, while the TCRdb copy is restricted to in-frame clones and leaves out a portion. Among about 63,000 clones listed, roughly 88% were seen once. Input material: peripheral blood. These TCRs come from a human donor in a cohort sampled during active COVID-19. CDR3s include the opening cysteine and the closing phenylalanine or tryptophan. The D gene is left open where the match is weak. Size is stated for part of the rows, as once, few or many counts, or as a class when the clone is expanded.

abundance	v_gene	j_gene	d_gene	CDR3nt	CDR3aa
once	TRBV5-4	TRBJ2-1	TRBD2	TGTGCCAGCAGCAGGGGACTAGCGGCGTACAATGAGCAGTTCTTC	CASSRGLAAYNEQFF
-	TRBV11-1	TRBJ1-2	TRBD1	TGTGCCAGCAGTTCCGACAGGGCCCTCTATGGCTACACCTTC	CASSSDRALYGYTF
once	TRBV6-6	TRBJ2-7	-	TGTGCCAGCATCGGGGGAAAGAAATACGAGCAGTACTTC	CASIGGKKYEQYF
once	TRBV6-5	TRBJ2-3	TRBD2	TGTGCCAGCAGATCCGGGGGGAGGGCAACAGATACGCAGTATTTT	CASRSGGRATDTQYF
-	TRBV6-5	TRBJ2-1	TRBD2	TGTGCCAGCAGCCGAAGACTAGCGGGGAACAATGAGCAGTTCTTC	CASSRRLAGNNEQFF
-	TRBV6-5	TRBJ1-1	-	TGTGCCAGCAGGGACACGAACACTGAAGCTTTCTTT	CASRDTNTEAFF
-	TRBV7-9	TRBJ2-7	TRBD1	TGTGCCAGCAGCTTAGAAACAGGGGGTTATCTCTACGAGCAGTACTTC	CASSLETGGYLYEQYF
-	TRBV29-1	TRBJ2-3	-	TGCAGCGCCGCCCAAGGAGGGGGGGTTGGAACAGATACGCAGTATTTT	CSAAQGGGVGTDTQYF
-	TRBV3-1/TRBV3-2	TRBJ2-7	TRBD2	TGTGCCAGCAGCCAGGGTGTGATAGCGGGTTCTTACGAGCAGTACTTC	CASSQGVIAGSYEQYF
-	TRBV10-2	TRBJ2-7	TRBD1	TGCGCCAGCACCATGACAGGGGGGTACGAGCAGTACTTC	CASTMTGGYEQYF
-	TRBV6-5	TRBJ2-2	TRBD2	TGTGCCAGCAGTTACCTAGCGGGGACGCGTACCGGGGAGCTGTTTTTT	CASSYLAGTRTGELFF
-	TRBV28	TRBJ1-5	TRBD1	TGTGCCAGCAGTAGATACAGGGGTGGTCAGCCCCAGCATTTT	CASSRYRGGQPQHF
once	TRBV2	TRBJ2-5	-	TGTGCCAGCAGGACCACAGGGCCCGAGACCCAGTACTTC	CASRTTGPETQYF
once	TRBV28	TRBJ2-2	TRBD2	TGTGCCAGCAGGTCTAGCGGGAGGGGTTTGGGGGAGCTGTTTTTT	CASRSSGRGLGELFF
-	TRBV9	TRBJ2-7	TRBD2	TGTGCCAGCAGCGCAGGAGGACTAGCGCACTCCTACGAGCAGTACTTC	CASSAGGLAHSYEQYF
-	TRBV7-2	TRBJ1-2	TRBD1	TGTGCCAGCAGCTTAAGGGGCCGACAGGGGGGCTATGGCTACACCTTC	CASSLRGRQGGYGYTF
-	TRBV29-1	TRBJ2-7	TRBD2	TGCAGCGCCTTAGCAAGCGGGAACTACGAGCAGTACTTC	CSALASGNYEQYF
-	TRBV7-2	TRBJ2-5	-	TGTGCCAGCAGCTTAGATCAAATCCAAGAGACCCAGTACTTC	CASSLDQIQETQYF
-	TRBV19	TRBJ1-6	TRBD1	TGTGCCAGTAGTAAGCGGGACAGGGATTCACCCCTCCACTTT	CASSKRDRDSPLHF
-	TRBV11-2	TRBJ2-3	TRBD1	TGTGCCAGCGTCCCGGGACAGGGGGCAGATACGCAGTATTTT	CASVPGQGADTQYF
-	TRBV11-1	TRBJ1-6	-	TGTGCCAGCAGCCTCCGAGCCCCTAATTCACCCCTCCACTTT	CASSLRAPNSPLHF
once	TRBV27	TRBJ2-2	TRBD2	TGTGCCAGCAGTGTACTAGCGGGAGTCACCGGGGAGCTGTTTTTT	CASSVLAGVTGELFF
-	TRBV7-2	TRBJ1-5	-	TGTGCCAGCAGCTCGATGGCCACCAATCAGCCCCAGCATTTT	CASSSMATNQPQHF
-	TRBV18	TRBJ2-1	-	TGTGCCAGCTCACCACTTCACACCAAATCCTACAATGAGCAGTTCTTC	CASSPLHTKSYNEQFF
-	TRBV5-1	TRBJ1-6	-	TGCGCCAGCAGCTTAACGTGGGCCGACTCACCCCTCCACTTT	CASSLTWADSPLHF
-	TRBV6-1	TRBJ1-3	-	TGTGCCAGCAGTGACGCTTGGAGGGCTGGAAACACCATATATTTT	CASSDAWRAGNTIYF
-	TRBV28	TRBJ2-1	TRBD2	TGTGCCAGCAGTTCGGGACTAGCGGGAGGCTTGGTCGAGCAGTTCTTC	CASSSGLAGGLVEQFF
-	TRBV3-1/TRBV3-2	TRBJ2-3	TRBD1	TGTGCCAGCAGCCAAGCAGGTCGAGGGGGCGAACGAAAGATCACAGATACGCAGTATTTT	CASSQAGRGGERKITDTQYF
-	TRBV6-5	TRBJ1-2	TRBD1	TGTGCCAGCAGGGAGGGACAGGGAGGTGGCTACACCTTC	CASREGQGGGYTF
-	TRBV7-9	TRBJ2-7	-	TGTGCCAGCAGCTTAGGGCAGGGGATAGTGTACGAGCAGTACTTC	CASSLGQGIVYEQYF
-	TRBV7-8	TRBJ1-4	-	TGTGCCAGCAGCTCTCGACAGTCTCTTAATGAAAAACTGTTTTTT	CASSSRQSLNEKLFF
-	TRBV14	TRBJ2-1	TRBD1	TGTGCCAGCAGTCACAGGGTCGGGACAGGGATCTACAATGAGCAGTTCTTC	CASSHRVGTGIYNEQFF
-	TRBV3-1/TRBV3-2	TRBJ1-1	-	TGTGCCAGCAGCCACCGTATACAGGGCCGCACTGAAGCTTTCTTT	CASSHRIQGRTEAFF
-	TRBV5-4	TRBJ2-7	TRBD1	TGTGCCAGCAGCTTGGGGACAGGGCTGTCGTACGAGCAGTACTTC	CASSLGTGLSYEQYF
-	TRBV18	TRBJ2-5	TRBD2	TGTGCCAGCTCACCACCCGGGAGGGCCAGAGAGACCCAGTACTTC	CASSPPGRARETQYF
-	TRBV4-1	TRBJ1-4	TRBD1	TGCGCCAGCAGCCAATGGGGACAGGGGGCATATGAAAAACTGTTTTTT	CASSQWGQGAYEKLFF
once	TRBV3-1/TRBV3-2	TRBJ1-2	-	TGTGCCAGCAGCCAAGGGCAGTTCTATGGCTACACCTTC	CASSQGQFYGYTF
-	TRBV24-1	TRBJ2-6	TRBD1	TGTGCCACCAGTGATGGGCAGGGGGCGCGCGGGGCCAACGTCCTGACTTTC	CATSDGQGARGANVLTF
-	TRBV5-1	TRBJ2-1	-	TGCGCCAGCAGAGTGGGACAAGGGGAATACAATGAGCAGTTCTTC	CASRVGQGEYNEQFF
-	TRBV5-6	TRBJ2-4	TRBD1	TGTGCCAGCAGGAGAAGGGGGCCTATGACCAAAAACATTCAGTACTTC	CASRRRGPMTKNIQYF
-	TRBV5-6	TRBJ1-2	-	TGTGCCAGCAGCTTGGCGCAAACGCGGGTTGGCTACACCTTC	CASSLAQTRVGYTF
-	TRBV5-5	TRBJ2-5	-	TGTGCCAGCAGCTTGTGGCCGCTCGAAGAGACCCAGTACTTC	CASSLWPLEETQYF
-	TRBV14	TRBJ2-1	TRBD2	TGTGCCAGCAGCCAAGGGACTAGCGGGAGCAATGAGCAGTTCTTC	CASSQGTSGSNEQFF
-	TRBV29-1	TRBJ2-1	-	TGCAGCGTTGAATATCTACGCAATGAGCAGTTCTTC	CSVEYLRNEQFF
-	TRBV7-7	TRBJ2-5	TRBD2	TGTGCTAGCAGCTTAGCGCCCCGGGGGGGCCAAGAGACCCAGTACTTC	CASSLAPRGGQETQYF
-	TRBV6-6	TRBJ1-1	TRBD1	TGTGCCAGCAACGGGGACAGGGGCCGGGGGAACACTGAAGCTTTCTTT	CASNGDRGRGNTEAFF
-	TRBV7-9	TRBJ2-3	TRBD2	TGTGCCAGCAGCTTATTCCCCGAGGGACTAGCTAGCACAGATACGCAGTATTTT	CASSLFPEGLASTDTQYF
-	TRBV27	TRBJ2-7	-	TGTGCCAGCAGTCCCGTGGGGGCAGGCCTTTACGAGCAGTACTTC	CASSPVGAGLYEQYF
-	TRBV18	TRBJ2-3	TRBD1	TGTGCCAGCTCACCCGGGACAGGGGGAGACACAGATACGCAGTATTTT	CASSPGTGGDTDTQYF
-	TRBV7-9	TRBJ1-6	TRBD1	TGTGCCAGCAGCTCGGGACAGGGTGGGAATTCACCCCTCCACTTT	CASSSGQGGNSPLHF
-	TRBV6-6	TRBJ2-7	TRBD1	TGTGCCAGCAGCCCGACAGGGTACTCCTACGAGCAGTACTTC	CASSPTGYSYEQYF
-	TRBV2	TRBJ1-5	TRBD1	TGTGCCAGCAGGTTCGGGACAGGGTTCGAACAGCCCCAGCATTTT	CASRFGTGFEQPQHF
few	TRBV2	TRBJ2-3	-	TGTGCCAGCGGGAATCCGGGACAAGTGAACACAGATACGCAGTATTTT	CASGNPGQVNTDTQYF
-	TRBV5-1	TRBJ2-1	-	TGCGCCAGCAGCTTGGGTTACAACTCCTACAATGAGCAGTTCTTC	CASSLGYNSYNEQFF
-	TRBV3-1/TRBV3-2	TRBJ2-7	-	TGTGCCAGCAGCCTATTCCCTAGCGCATCCTACGAGCAGTACTTC	CASSLFPSASYEQYF
-	TRBV11-3	TRBJ2-1	TRBD2	TGTGCCAGCAGCTTAGGACTAGCGGAGGACAATGAGCAGTTCTTC	CASSLGLAEDNEQFF
-	TRBV2	TRBJ1-6	TRBD1	TGTGCCAGCAGACGGGACAGGGGTAATTCACCCCTCCACTTT	CASRRDRGNSPLHF
once	TRBV19	TRBJ2-3	-	TGTGCCAGTCAGCGGAGTCCTAGCACAGATACGCAGTATTTT	CASQRSPSTDTQYF